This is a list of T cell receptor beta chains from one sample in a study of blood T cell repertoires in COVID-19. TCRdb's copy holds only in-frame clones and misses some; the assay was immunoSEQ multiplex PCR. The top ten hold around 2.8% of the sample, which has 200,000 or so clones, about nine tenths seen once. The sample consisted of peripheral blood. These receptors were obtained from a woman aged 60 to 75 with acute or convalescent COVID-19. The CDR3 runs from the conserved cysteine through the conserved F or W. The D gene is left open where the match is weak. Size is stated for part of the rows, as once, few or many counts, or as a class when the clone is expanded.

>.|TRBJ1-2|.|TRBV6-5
CASSYLQGRDGYTF
TGTGCCAGCAGTTACCTACAGGGCAGAGACGGCTACACCTTC
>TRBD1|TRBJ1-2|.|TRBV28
CASLDRGTDRPYGYTF
TGTGCCAGCCTTGACAGGGGAACAGACCGACCCTATGGCTACACCTTC
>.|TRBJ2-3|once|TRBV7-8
CASSPLEGSFDLTSTDTQYF
TGTGCCAGCAGCCCCCTGGAGGGGAGTTTTGACCTCACTAGCACAGATACGCAGTATTTT
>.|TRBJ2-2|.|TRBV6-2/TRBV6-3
CASSYSETGELFF
TGTGCCAGCAGTTACTCGGAGACCGGGGAGCTGTTTTTT
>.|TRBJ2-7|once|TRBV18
CASSPNPAYEQYF
TGTGCCAGCTCACCAAATCCGGCCTACGAGCAGTACTTC
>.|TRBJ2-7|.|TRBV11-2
CASSLDPRIRGYF
TGTGCCAGCAGCTTAGATCCCCGTATAAGGGGGTACTTC
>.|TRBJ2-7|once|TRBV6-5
CASSYSNRGLYEQYF
TGTGCCAGCAGTTACTCGAACAGGGGACTTTACGAGCAGTACTTC
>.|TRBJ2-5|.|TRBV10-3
CAISVGGSSQYF
TGTGCCATCAGTGTCGGGGGTTCGTCCCAGTACTTC
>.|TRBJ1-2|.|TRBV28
CASSYRALYGYTF
TGTGCCAGCAGTTACAGGGCGCTCTATGGCTACACCTTC
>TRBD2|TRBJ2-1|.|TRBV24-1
CATSEHRLAGGRDNEQFF
TGTGCCACCAGTGAACACCGACTAGCGGGAGGGAGAGACAATGAGCAGTTCTTC
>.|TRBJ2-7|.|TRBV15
CATSRPGRSYEQYF
TGTGCCACCAGCAGGCCGGGAAGGTCCTACGAGCAGTACTTC
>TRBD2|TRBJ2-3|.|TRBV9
CASSVGLAGGWTDTQYF
TGTGCCAGCAGCGTCGGACTAGCGGGAGGTTGGACAGATACGCAGTATTTT
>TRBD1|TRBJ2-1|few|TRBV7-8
CASSPGTGGNNEQFF
TGTGCCAGCAGCCCCGGGACAGGGGGTAACAATGAGCAGTTCTTC
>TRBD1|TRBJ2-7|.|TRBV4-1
CASSLSGQGRSYEQYF
TGCGCCAGCAGCCTTTCTGGACAGGGCCGCTCCTACGAGCAGTACTTC
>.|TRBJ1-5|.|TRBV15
CATSVQGSQPQHF
TGTGCCACCAGCGTTCAGGGGTCTCAGCCCCAGCATTTT
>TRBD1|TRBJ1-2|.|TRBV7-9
CASSVRDREAYGYTF
TGTGCCAGCAGCGTCCGGGACAGGGAGGCCTATGGCTACACCTTC
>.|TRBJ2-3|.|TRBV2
CASRIQALSTDTQYF
TGTGCCAGCAGAATCCAGGCCTTGAGCACAGATACGCAGTATTTT
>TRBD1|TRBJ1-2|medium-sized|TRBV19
CASSIDLMTGSGYTF
TGTGCCAGTAGTATAGATCTGATGACAGGGAGTGGCTACACCTTC
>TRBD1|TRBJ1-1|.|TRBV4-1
CASSQGSQGRTGITEAFF
TGCGCCAGCAGCCAAGGATCTCAGGGCCGGACAGGGATCACTGAAGCTTTCTTT
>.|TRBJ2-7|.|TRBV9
CASSVAAVASASYEQYF
TGTGCCAGCAGCGTAGCGGCAGTGGCTAGCGCCTCCTACGAGCAGTACTTC
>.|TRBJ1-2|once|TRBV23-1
CASGLDQGFYGYTF
TGCGCCAGCGGTCTCGATCAGGGGTTCTATGGCTACACCTTC
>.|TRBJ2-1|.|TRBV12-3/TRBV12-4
CASSFFDEQFF
TGTGCCAGCAGTTTTTTCGATGAGCAGTTCTTC